This TCR beta chain was captured by sequencing in a study of blood T cell repertoires in COVID-19. V dropped 6 bases and J dropped 10 bases, with 10 bases sitting between them. The CDR3 sequence is 10 residues long. Original processing methods: The authors estimated nucleated cell counts from reference gene primer amplification. TCRdb keeps only in-frame clones here, not all; method: immunoSEQ multiplex PCR. That table supplies the V and J calls and clone size; D and trimming were determined from the DNA. Of approximately 70,000 clones in the sample, 70% to 85% were seen once. The chain is built from TRBV5-3 and TRBJ1-2, with D unresolved. TRBV5-3 is known as an ORF, though its function is uncertain. Sequenced sample: peripheral blood. The sequence came from a woman in her 70s with acute or convalescent COVID-19. The CDR3 region is CARNILPYTF. As DNA, the CDR3 is TGTGCCAGAAACATCCTCCCCTACACCTTC.